The T cell receptor (beta chain) described here comes from a study of Ad26.COV2.S vaccination and SARS-CoV-2 variants. Method: immunoSEQ multiplex PCR; TCRdb's copy keeps in-frame clones and lacks some. The sample has fewer than 800,000 clones, around 89% seen once; the top ten hold over 1.3%. J was trimmed by 6 bases and V by 3 bases; bases with no gene match: 15. There are 17 residues in the CDR3. Germline CDR1 reads SGHRS; CDR2 reads YFSETQ. The treatment here: about 20 received Ad26.COV2.S at low or high dose, single or two shots; a few received placebo; per-sample allocation not given. Vaccine and placebo recipients were sampled on day 63 after the first injection. An 18-55-year-old adult in Boston served as donor.

The input for sequencing was peripheral blood, taken in a trial of Ad26.COV2.S vaccine versus placebo. The chain recombines TRBV5-1 with TRBJ2-3; 8 bases fit TRBD2. This TCR came from a person between 18 and 65 years old who received the Ad26.COV2.S COVID-19 vaccine or a placebo. The CDR3 protein is CASSSFAAGVVADTQYF. The CDR3 nucleotides are TGCGCCAGCAGCTCTTTCGCAGCGGGAGTGGTGGCGGATACGCAGTATTTT.